Reported below is one TCR beta chain. Germline V gives CDR1 DFQATT, CDR2 SNEGSKA (reference sequence). V gave up 0 bases and J gave up 6 bases, with 14 bases separating them. CDR3 length: 14 amino acids. This sample was included in a study of CD8 T cells in Susac syndrome. The RNA input was roughly 0.5 to 1 ug, and it was reverse transcribed with random hexamers. Each CDR3 protein is one row after TCRdb ran MiXCR on the immunoSEQ multiplex PCR reads. The data hold 90,000 or so distinct CDR3 sequences, with around 93% observed a single time. Sequencing of TCR beta was carried out in blood CD8+ and CD4+ T cells. Matching for age and sex applied to the controls, who were healthy donors.

The gene calls are TRBV20-1 and TRBJ2-5, with D possibly TRBD2 on 5 matching bases. Sample: CD8+ T cells from PBMCs. This TCR derives from a human donor in good health. This chain's CDR3 is CSARDGERVQTQYF. The CDR3 DNA is TGCAGTGCTAGAGATGGAGAGAGGGTACAGACCCAGTACTTC.